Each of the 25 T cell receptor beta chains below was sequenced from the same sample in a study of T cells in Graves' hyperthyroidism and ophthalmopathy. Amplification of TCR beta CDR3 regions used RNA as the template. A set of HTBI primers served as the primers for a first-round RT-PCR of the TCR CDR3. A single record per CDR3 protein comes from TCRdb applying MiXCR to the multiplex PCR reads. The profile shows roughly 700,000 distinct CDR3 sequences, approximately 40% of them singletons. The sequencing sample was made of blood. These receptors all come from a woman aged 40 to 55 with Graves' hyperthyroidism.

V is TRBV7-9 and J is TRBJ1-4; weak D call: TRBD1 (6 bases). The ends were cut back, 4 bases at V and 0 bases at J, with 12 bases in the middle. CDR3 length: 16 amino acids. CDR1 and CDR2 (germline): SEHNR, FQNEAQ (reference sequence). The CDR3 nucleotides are TGTGCCAGCAGCTCACCTTCAGGGGCAACTAATGAAAAACTGTTTTTT. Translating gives CASSSPSGATNEKLFF.

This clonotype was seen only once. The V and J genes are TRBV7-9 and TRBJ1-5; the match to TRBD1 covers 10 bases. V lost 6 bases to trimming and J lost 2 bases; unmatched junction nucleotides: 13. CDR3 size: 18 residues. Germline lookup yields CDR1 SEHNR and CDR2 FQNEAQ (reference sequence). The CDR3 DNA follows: TGTGCCAGCAGTGCTACCCGACAGGGGGCTAGTGGCAATCAGCCCCAGCATTTT. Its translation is CASSATRQGASGNQPQHF.

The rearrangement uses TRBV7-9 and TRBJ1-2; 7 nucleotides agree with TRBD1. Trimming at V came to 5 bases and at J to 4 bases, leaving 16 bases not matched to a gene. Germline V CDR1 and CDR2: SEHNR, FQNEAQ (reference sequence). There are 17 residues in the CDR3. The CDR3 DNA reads TGTGCCAGCAGCGACCGGGACAGTACACCGTCACTCTATGGCTACACCTTC. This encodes CASSDRDSTPSLYGYTF.

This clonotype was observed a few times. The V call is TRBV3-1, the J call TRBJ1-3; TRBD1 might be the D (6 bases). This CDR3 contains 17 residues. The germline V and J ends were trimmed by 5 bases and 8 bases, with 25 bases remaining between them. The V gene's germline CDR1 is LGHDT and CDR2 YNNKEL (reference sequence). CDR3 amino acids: CASSGAGAGAPGDTIYF. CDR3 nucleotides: TGTGCCAGCAGCGGAGCTGGGGCAGGGGCCCCAGGAGACACCATATATTTT.

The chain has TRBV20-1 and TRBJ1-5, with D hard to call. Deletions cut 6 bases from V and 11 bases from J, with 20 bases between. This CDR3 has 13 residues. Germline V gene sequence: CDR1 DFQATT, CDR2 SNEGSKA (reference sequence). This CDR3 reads CSAWSSRFKTQHF. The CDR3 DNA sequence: TGCAGTGCCTGGAGTAGCCGTTTCAAGACCCAGCATTTT.

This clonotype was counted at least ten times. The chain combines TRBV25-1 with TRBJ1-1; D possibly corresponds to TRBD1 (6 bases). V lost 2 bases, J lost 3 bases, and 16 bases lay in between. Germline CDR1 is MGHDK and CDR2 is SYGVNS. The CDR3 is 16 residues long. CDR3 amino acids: CASSEAGGGRDTEAFF. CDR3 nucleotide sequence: TGTGCCAGCAGTGAAGCCGGGGGGGGCCGGGACACTGAAGCTTTCTTT.

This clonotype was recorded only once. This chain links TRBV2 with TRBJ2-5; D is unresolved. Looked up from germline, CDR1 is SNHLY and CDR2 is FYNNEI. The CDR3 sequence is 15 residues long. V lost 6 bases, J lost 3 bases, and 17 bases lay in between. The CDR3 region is CASSVPTGSEETQYF. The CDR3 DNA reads TGTGCCAGCAGCGTACCGACCGGATCAGAAGAGACCCAGTACTTC.

DNA for the CDR3: TGCAGCGTGGGGACCGGGACACTGCTGAACACTGAAGCTTTCTTT. It codes for CSVGTGTLLNTEAFF. The chain combines TRBV29-1 with TRBJ1-1, with D possibly being TRBD1 (6 bases). The CDR3 contains 15 residues. The V gene's germline CDR1 is SQVTM and CDR2 ANQGSEA. V lost 6 bases, J lost 0 bases, and 17 bases lay in between. Full variable domain (missing parts from reference TRBV29-1 and TRBJ1-1): SAVISQKPSRDICQRGTSLTIQCQVDSQVTMMFWYRQQPGQSLTLIATANQGSEATYESGFVIDKFPISRPNLTFSTLTVSNMSPEDSSIYLCSVGTGTLLNTEAFFGQGTRLTVV.

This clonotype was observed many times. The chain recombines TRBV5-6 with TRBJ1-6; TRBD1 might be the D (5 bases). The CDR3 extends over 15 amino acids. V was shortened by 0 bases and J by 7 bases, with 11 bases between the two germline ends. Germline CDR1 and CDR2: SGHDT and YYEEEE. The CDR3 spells CASSLVGGWNSPLHF. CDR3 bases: TGTGCCAGCAGCTTGGTTGGGGGGTGGAATTCACCCCTCCACTTT.

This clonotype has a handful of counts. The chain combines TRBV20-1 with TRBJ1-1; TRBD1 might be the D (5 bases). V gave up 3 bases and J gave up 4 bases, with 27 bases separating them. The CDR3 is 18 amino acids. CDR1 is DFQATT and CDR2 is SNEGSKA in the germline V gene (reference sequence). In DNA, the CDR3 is TGCAGTGCTAGTGCCAGGGCCGGCGTGAACTCTTCGAGCACTGAAGCTTTCTTT. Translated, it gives CSASARAGVNSSSTEAFF.

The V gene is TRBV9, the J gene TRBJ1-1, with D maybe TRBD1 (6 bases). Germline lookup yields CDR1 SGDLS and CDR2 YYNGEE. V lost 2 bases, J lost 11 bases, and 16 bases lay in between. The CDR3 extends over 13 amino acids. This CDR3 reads CASSVTGAGTAFF. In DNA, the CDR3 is TGTGCCAGCAGCGTTACGGGGGCAGGGACGGCTTTCTTT. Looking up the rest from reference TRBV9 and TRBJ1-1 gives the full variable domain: DSGVTQTPKHLITATGQRVTLRCSPRSGDLSVYWYQQSLDQGLQFLIQYYNGEERAKGNILERFSAQQFPDLHSELNLSSLELGDSALYFCASSVTGAGTAFFGQGTRLTVV.

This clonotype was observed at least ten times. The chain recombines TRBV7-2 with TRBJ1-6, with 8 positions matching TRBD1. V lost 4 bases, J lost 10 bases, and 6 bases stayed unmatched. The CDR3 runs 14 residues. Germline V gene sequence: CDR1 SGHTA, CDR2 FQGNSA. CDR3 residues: CASSSGQGGSPLHF. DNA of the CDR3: TGTGCCAGCAGCTCTGGACAGGGTGGGTCACCCCTCCACTTT.

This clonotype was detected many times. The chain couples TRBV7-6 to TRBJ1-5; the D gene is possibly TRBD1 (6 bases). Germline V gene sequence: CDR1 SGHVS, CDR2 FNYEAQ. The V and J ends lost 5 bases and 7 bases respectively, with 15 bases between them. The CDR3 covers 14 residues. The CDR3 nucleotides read TGTGCCAGCAGCCTACAGGGAGGAGTGCAGCCCCAGCATTTT. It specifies CASSLQGGVQPQHF.

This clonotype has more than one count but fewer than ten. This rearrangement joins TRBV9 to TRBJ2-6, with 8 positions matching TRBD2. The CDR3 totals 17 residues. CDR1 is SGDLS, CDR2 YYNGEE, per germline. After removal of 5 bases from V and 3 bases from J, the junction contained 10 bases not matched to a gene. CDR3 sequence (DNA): TGTGCCAGCAGGACTCGGGAGGGGCCGGGTGGGGCCAACGTCCTGACTTTC. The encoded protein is CASRTREGPGGANVLTF.

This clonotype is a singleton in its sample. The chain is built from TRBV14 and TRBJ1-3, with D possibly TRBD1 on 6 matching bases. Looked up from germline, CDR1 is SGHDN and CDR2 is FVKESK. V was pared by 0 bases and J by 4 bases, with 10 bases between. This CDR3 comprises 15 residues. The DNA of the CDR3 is TGTGCCAGCAGCCAAGATACGGGGGGCGGAAACACCATATATTTT. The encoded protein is CASSQDTGGGNTIYF.

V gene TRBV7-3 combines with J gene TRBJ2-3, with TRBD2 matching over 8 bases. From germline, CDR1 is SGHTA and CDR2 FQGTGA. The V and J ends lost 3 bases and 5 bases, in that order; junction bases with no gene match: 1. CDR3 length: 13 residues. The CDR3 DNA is TGTGCCAGCAGCTTTAGCGGGGTAGATACGCAGTATTTT. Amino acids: CASSFSGVDTQYF.

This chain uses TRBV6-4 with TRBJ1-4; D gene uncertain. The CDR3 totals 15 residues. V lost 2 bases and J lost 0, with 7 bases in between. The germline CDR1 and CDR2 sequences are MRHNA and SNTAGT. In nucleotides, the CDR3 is TGTGCCAGCAGTGACAAGCCTGCAACTAATGAAAAACTGTTTTTT. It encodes CASSDKPATNEKLFF.

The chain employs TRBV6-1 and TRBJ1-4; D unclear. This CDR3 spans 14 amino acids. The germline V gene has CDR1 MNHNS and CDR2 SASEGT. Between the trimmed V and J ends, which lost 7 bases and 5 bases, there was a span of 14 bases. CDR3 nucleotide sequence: TGTGCCAGCATGCTCTCCCGTTGGAATGAAAAACTGTTTTTT. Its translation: CASMLSRWNEKLFF.

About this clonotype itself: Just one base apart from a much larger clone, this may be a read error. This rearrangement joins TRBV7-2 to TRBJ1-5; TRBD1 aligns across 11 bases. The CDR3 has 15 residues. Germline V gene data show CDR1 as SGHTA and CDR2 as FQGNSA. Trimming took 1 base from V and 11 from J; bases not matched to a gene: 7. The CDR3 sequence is CASSLGWDRGSAQHF. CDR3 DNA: TGTGCCAGCAGCTTAGGGTGGGACAGGGGGTCGGCCCAGCATTTT.

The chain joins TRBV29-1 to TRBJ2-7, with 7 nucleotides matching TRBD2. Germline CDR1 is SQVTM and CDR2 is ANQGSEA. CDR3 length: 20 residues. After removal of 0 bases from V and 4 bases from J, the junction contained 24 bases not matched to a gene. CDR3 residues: CSVEDGRGGSPAQGNYEQYF. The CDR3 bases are TGCAGCGTTGAAGATGGAAGAGGCGGGAGTCCAGCCCAGGGTAATTACGAGCAGTACTTC.

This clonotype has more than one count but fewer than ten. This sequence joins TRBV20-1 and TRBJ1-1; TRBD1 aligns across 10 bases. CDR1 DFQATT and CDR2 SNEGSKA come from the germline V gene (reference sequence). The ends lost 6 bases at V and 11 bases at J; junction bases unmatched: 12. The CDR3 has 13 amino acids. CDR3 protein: CSAPVADRGSAFF. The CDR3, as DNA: TGCAGTGCCCCGGTGGCGGACAGGGGGTCTGCTTTCTTT.

In DNA form, the CDR3 reads TGTGCCAGTCAAACGACGGGACACACTGAAGCTTTCTTT. As protein: CASQTTGHTEAFF. J is TRBJ1-1 and V is TRBV19, with D possibly TRBD1 on 5 matching bases. Germline V gene data show CDR1 as LNHDA and CDR2 as SQIVND (reference sequence). V shed 8 bases and J shed 3 bases, with 13 bases lying between them. The CDR3 runs 13 residues.

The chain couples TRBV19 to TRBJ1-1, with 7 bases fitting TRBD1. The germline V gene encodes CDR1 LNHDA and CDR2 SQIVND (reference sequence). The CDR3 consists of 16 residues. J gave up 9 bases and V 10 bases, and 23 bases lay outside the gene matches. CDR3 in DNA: TGTGCCACGAGGACTGAGCAGGGGGATGGGCTGGGAAAAGCTTTCTTT. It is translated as CATRTEQGDGLGKAFF.

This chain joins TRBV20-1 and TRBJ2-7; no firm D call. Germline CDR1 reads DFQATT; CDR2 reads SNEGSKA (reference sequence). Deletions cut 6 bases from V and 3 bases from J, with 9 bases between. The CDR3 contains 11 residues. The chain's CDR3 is CSALVGYEQYF. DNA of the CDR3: TGCAGTGCCCTAGTCGGCTACGAGCAGTACTTC.

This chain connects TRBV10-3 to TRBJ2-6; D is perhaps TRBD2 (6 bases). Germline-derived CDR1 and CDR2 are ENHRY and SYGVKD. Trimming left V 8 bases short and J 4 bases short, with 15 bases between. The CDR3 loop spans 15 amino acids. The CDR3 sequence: CAIGEANAGANVLTF. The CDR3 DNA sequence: TGTGCCATCGGGGAGGCGAACGCCGGGGCCAACGTCCTGACTTTC.